Listed here is a single TCR beta chain. The clone's antigen remains unknown. Per-nucleotide qualities are absent, and no much larger clonotype sits a single base away. In the prospective study, participants were about 18 to 95 years old, resided in 24 geographic areas of the United States, and were enrolled through a virtual design. To assign participants to cohorts, the prospective study relied on clinical history that participants themselves reported in a screening survey and a study questionnaire. Exposed participants were defined as having been in contact with someone with a PCR-confirmed or clinician-diagnosed COVID-19 case within 2 weeks of study entry. Each participant in the prospective study had whole blood, serum and a nasopharyngeal or oropharyngeal swab collected by mobile phlebotomists. Additional blood draws and questionnaires over an approximately two-month period could optionally be provided by prospective study participants. Before DNA extraction, prospective study blood samples were shipped either frozen or at room temperature.

This entry is derived from a study of blood T cell repertoires in COVID-19 (dated by TCRdb to 2020 to 2022). Study-level background: The collaborator samples originated in the United States, Italy and Spain and spanned the acute and convalescent phases of COVID-19. The samples were drawn from two sources: the first 160 participants of the ongoing ImmuneRACE study, and 950 to 1,500 subjects contributed by 6 global collaborators. The sample metadata nearly always contained a de-identified subject ID, COVID-19 status, age in years and sex. The material from the prospective study consisted of cDNA or gDNA derived from T cells, B-cell-depleted T cells, or PBMCs. A freely available public database, intended as a resource for researchers studying the immune response to SARS-CoV-2, is where the repertoires were released. Where available, HLA class I and class II types were obtained from metadata supplied by the sample provider rather than from assay-based typing. Subjects who had been exposed to COVID-19, were actively infected with it, or had recovered from it provided the deeply sampled blood TCRbeta repertoires that made up the dataset.

The immunoSEQ Assay, a bias-controlled multiplex PCR, was used to amplify TCRbeta CDR3 regions from genomic DNA. As for how the authors treated the data: The number of nucleated cells in each sample was estimated by amplification of reference gene primers within the assay. To quantify the absolute abundance of each unique TCRbeta CDR3 rearrangement, sequence reads were collapsed and filtered. For each sample, productive Simpson clonality was calculated by taking the square root of Simpson's diversity index across productive rearrangements. Here the immuneACCESS table is served through TCRdb, limited to in-frame sequences with V and J called. Missing clones are a known gap in these copies; in checked studies unresolved V genes cover under half, and the rest lacks a known reason. The V and J calls and clone size were taken over from that table, and D and trimming were inferred from the DNA. This sample is represented by approximately 280,000 clones; around 84% of them were singletons. The top ten constitute approximately 5% of the sample.

Results and caveats for the whole study, not just this receptor: The amount of clinical and demographic metadata varied by source and participant and was provided uncurated.

Reading from cysteine to phenylalanine, the CDR3 counts 17 amino acids. The CDR3 DNA has 51 bases and is translated from base 1. The germline V gene (reference sequence) sets CDR1 to SEHNR and CDR2 to FQNEAQ. V is clipped by 5 bases and J by 1 base, and the sequence between their germline boundaries is 20 bases long. Material: PBMCs or T cells enriched from blood (not recorded which). The sequence was obtained from a man between 35 and 55 years old who had been exposed to COVID-19. The chain uses TRBV7-9 and TRBJ1-2, with TRBD1 perhaps the D gene, on 5 matching bases. The CDR3 protein is CASSRQGTKYLNYGYTF. The base sequence is TGTGCCAGCAGCCGCCAGGGAACAAAATACCTTAACTATGGCTACACCTTC.